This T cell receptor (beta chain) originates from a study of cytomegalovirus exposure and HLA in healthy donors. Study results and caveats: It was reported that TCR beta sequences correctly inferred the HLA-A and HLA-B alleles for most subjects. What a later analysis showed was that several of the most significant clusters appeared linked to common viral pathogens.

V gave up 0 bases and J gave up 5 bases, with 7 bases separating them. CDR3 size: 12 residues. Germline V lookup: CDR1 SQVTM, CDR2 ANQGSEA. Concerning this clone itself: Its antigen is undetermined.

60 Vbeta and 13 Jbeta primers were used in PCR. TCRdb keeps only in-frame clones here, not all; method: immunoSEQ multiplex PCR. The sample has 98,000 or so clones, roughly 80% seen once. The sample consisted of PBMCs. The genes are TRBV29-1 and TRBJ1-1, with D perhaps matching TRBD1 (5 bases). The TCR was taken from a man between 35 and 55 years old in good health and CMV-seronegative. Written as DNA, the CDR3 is TGCAGCGTTGAAGACAGGGTTACTGAAGCTTTCTTT. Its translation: CSVEDRVTEAFF. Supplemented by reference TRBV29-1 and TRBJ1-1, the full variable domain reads SAVISQKPSRDICQRGTSLTIQCQVDSQVTMMFWYRQQPGQSLTLIATANQGSEATYESGFVIDKFPISRPNLTFSTLTVSNMSPEDSSIYLCSVEDRVTEAFFGQGTRLTVV.